Included here is one T cell receptor beta chain sequence, with context. Antigen specificity is unknown. PCR employed 60 Vbeta and 13 Jbeta primers. Profiling relied on immunoSEQ multiplex PCR, and the TCRdb table lists in-frame clones only, not all of them. Among about 160,000 clones listed, 75% were seen once. The sample comes from a study of cytomegalovirus exposure and HLA in healthy donors. General study points: The study designated fewer than 200 TCR beta chains cytomegalovirus-associated. Later work associated fewer than 20,000 TCR beta sequences with HLA alleles at 0.05 false discovery rate. The presence/absence work took it that sequencing depth was about the same across donors. Rarity characterized most TCR sequences, yet some public TCRs appeared in many donors.

Trimming left V 5 bases short and J 0 bases short, with 8 bases between. Germline lookup yields CDR1 SGHTS and CDR2 YDEGEE. This CDR3 has 14 amino acids. The sequencing input was PBMCs. This rearrangement joins TRBV5-8 to TRBJ2-2; no clear D gene. The origin of this receptor is a female donor in good health and CMV-seronegative. CDR3 nucleotides: TGTGCCAGCAGGACGAGGACGAACACCGGGGAGCTGTTTTTT. Encoded protein: CASRTRTNTGELFF.